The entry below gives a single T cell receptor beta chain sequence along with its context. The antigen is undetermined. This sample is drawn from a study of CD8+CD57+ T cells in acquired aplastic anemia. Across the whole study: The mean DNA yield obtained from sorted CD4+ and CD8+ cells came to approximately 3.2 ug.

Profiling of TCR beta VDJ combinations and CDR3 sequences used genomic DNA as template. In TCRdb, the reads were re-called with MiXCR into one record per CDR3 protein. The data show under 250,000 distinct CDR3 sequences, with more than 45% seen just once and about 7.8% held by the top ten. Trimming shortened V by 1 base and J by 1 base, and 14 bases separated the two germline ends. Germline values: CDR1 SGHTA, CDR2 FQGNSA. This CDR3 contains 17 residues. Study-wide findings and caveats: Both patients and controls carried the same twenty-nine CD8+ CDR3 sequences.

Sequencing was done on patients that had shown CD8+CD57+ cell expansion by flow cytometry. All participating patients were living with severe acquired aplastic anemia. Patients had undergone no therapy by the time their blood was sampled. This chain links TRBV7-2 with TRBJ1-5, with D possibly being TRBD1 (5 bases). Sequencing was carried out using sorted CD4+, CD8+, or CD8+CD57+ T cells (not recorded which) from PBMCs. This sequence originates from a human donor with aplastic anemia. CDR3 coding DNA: TGTGCCAGCAGCTTAGGCCCGGGACTGACGAGCAATCAGCCCCAGCATTTT. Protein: CASSLGPGLTSNQPQHF.